A single sample gave rise to the 23 T cell receptor beta chains below, sequenced in a study of regulatory T cells in long-lasting Graves disease. Noted time point: newly diagnosed GD, antithyroid drugs for less than 3 months. PBMC-extracted RNA yielded the TCR library. The TCR beta library used iRepertoire HTBI primers with Arm-PCR amplification of CDR3. TCRdb processed the multiplex PCR reads anew with MiXCR; each CDR3 protein has one entry. The table shows 400,000 to 500,000 distinct CDR3 sequences, with around 13% occurring only once. The data also belong to a second study, concerning T cells in Graves' hyperthyroidism and ophthalmopathy.

The sample was peripheral blood mononuclear cells (PBMCs), taken at new diagnosis, from a patient treated with antithyroid drugs. The receptors here all came from a woman aged 50 to 65 with Graves disease.

There are many counts of this clonotype. The rearrangement uses TRBV24-1 and TRBJ2-3, with 11 bases identical to TRBD1. This CDR3 is 16 amino acids long. J gave up 4 bases and V 4 bases, and 6 bases lay outside the gene matches. Germline V gives CDR1 KGHDR, CDR2 SFDVKD. CDR3 DNA sequence: TGTGCCACCAGTGAATCGGACAGGGGGCGACCAGATACGCAGTATTTT. The encoded protein is CATSESDRGRPDTQYF.

This clonotype has ten or more counts. V is TRBV30 and J is TRBJ2-1; D gene unclear. V was trimmed by 6 bases and J by 4 bases, leaving 16 bases between them. The germline CDR1 and CDR2 sequences are GTSNPN and SVGIG (reference sequence). The CDR3 is 14 amino acids. The CDR3 reads CACPVSTTYNEQFF. The CDR3 DNA reads TGTGCCTGTCCCGTCTCCACGACTTACAATGAGCAGTTCTTC.

The genes are TRBV30 and TRBJ2-2; 11 nucleotides match TRBD2. This CDR3 is built from 18 residues. V was pared by 3 bases and J by 1 base, with 10 bases of the junction left unmatched. Germline CDR1 reads GTSNPN; CDR2 reads SVGIG (reference sequence). This CDR3 reads CAWRRALAGEQNTGELFF. In DNA form, the CDR3 reads TGTGCCTGGAGGAGGGCACTAGCGGGAGAACAGAACACCGGGGAGCTGTTTTTT. The whole variable domain, remainder taken from reference TRBV30 and TRBJ2-2, is SQTIHQWPATLVQPVGSPLSLECTVEGTSNPNLYWYRQAAGRGLQLLFYSVGIGQISSEVPQNLSASRPQDRQFILSSKKLLLSDSGFYLCAWRRALAGEQNTGELFFGEGSRLTVL.

This clonotype was seen ten or more times. CDR3: CASSRSFGEQFF. The CDR3 bases are TGTGCCAGCAGCCGAAGCTTTGGGGAGCAGTTCTTC. The genes are TRBV5-6 and TRBJ2-1; D is unresolved. The germline V gene has CDR1 SGHDT and CDR2 YYEEEE. The CDR3 runs to 12 residues. Trimming removed 4 bases from V and 10 bases from J, with 12 bases in between.

For this clonotype: A read error may explain this, as a much larger clone is one base away. This chain connects TRBV9 to TRBJ1-6; a possible D gene is TRBD1 (5 bases). Germline lookup yields CDR1 SGDLS and CDR2 YYNGEE. The ends were cut back, 0 bases at V and 1 base at J, with 14 bases in the middle. The CDR3 is 18 residues long. Written as DNA, the CDR3 is TGTGCCAGCAGCGTAGGAGGGACGGCGGGGTCCTATAATTCACCCCTCCACTTT. Its protein product is CASSVGGTAGSYNSPLHF.

This clonotype was counted at least ten times. V gene TRBV28 combines with J gene TRBJ2-7; D gene ambiguous. Trimming cost V 3 bases and J 7 bases, with 19 bases left between them. The CDR3 spans 15 residues. Germline CDR1 reads MDHEN; CDR2 reads SYDVKM. The CDR3 loop reads CASSFKARTFPEQYF. CDR3 bases: TGTGCCAGCAGTTTCAAAGCCCGGACCTTCCCGGAGCAGTACTTC.

This clonotype was seen repeatedly, ten times or more. The chain employs TRBV30 and TRBJ2-2; no clear D gene. Germline V gene data show CDR1 as GTSNPN and CDR2 as SVGIG (reference sequence). V shed 3 bases and J shed 0 bases, with 11 bases lying between them. The length of the CDR3 is 15 residues. CDR3 loop: CAWRGRPANTGELFF. For the CDR3, the DNA is TGTGCCTGGAGAGGCAGGCCTGCGAACACCGGGGAGCTGTTTTTT.

The rearrangement uses TRBV28 and TRBJ2-1; maybe TRBD2 (6 bases). Germline V CDR1 and CDR2: MDHEN, SYDVKM. V shed 3 bases and J shed 6 bases, with 9 bases lying between them. CDR3 length: 13 amino acids. In DNA form, the CDR3 reads TGTGCCAGCAGTTTTGGGGGGTCCAATGAGCAGTTCTTC. This gives the protein CASSFGGSNEQFF.

The rearrangement links TRBV11-2 to TRBJ2-7; D gene uncertain. Germline V gene data show CDR1 as SGHAT and CDR2 as FQNNGV. V was clipped by 5 bases and J by 3 bases, with 11 bases between them. CDR3 length: 13 residues. The chain's CDR3 is CASSPHENYEQYF. DNA of the CDR3: TGTGCCAGCAGCCCCCACGAGAACTACGAGCAGTACTTC.

This clonotype was found many times. This rearrangement joins TRBV20-1 to TRBJ2-7, with a possible D match to TRBD2 (6 bases). CDR1 is DFQATT and CDR2 is SNEGSKA in the germline V gene (reference sequence). Trimming shortened V by 6 bases and J by 3 bases, and 21 bases separated the two germline ends. This CDR3 spans 15 amino acids. The CDR3 DNA reads as TGCAGTGCCCTCCTGAGCAGGCAGGGAGGCTACGAGCAGTACTTC. Translated, it gives CSALLSRQGGYEQYF.

This clonotype has more than one count but fewer than ten. The chain's CDR3 is CASSFLTGVEGYTF. The DNA for the CDR3 is TGTGCCAGCAGTTTTCTGACAGGGGTCGAAGGCTACACCTTC. The chain has TRBV27 and TRBJ1-2, with TRBD1 matching 8 bases. This CDR3 is built from 14 residues. The germline V gene has CDR1 MNHEY and CDR2 SMNVEV (reference sequence). Trimming cost V 3 bases and J 8 bases; bases outside gene matches: 8.

This clonotype was seen more than once but under ten times. The rearrangement uses TRBV6-1 and TRBJ1-6, with a tentative D call TRBD1 (6 bases). V lost 0 bases and J lost 10, with 13 bases in between. The CDR3 is 15 residues long. Per germline, CDR1 MNHNS and CDR2 SASEGT. The CDR3 DNA reads as TGTGCCAGCAGTGAAGCGCAACAGGGAGGATCACCCCTCCACTTT. This sequence encodes CASSEAQQGGSPLHF.

The table lists this clonotype with a few counts. The chain uses TRBV10-3 and TRBJ2-5; TRBD1 is a possible D gene (6 bases). V dropped 7 bases and J dropped 2 bases, with 8 bases sitting between them. Germline loops: CDR1 ENHRY, CDR2 SYGVKD. This CDR3 has 12 amino acids. Here the CDR3 DNA reads TGTGCCATCAAGGACAGACAAGAGACCCAGTACTTC. Translated, it gives CAIKDRQETQYF.

This clonotype was seen at least ten times. The V gene is TRBV12-3 or TRBV12-4, the J gene TRBJ1-2, with D possibly matching TRBD1 (5 bases). V lost 6 bases to trimming and J lost 8 bases, with 13 bases between them. CDR3 size: 12 residues. The CDR3 protein is CASRRTTGGYTF. The CDR3 bases are TGTGCCAGCAGGAGGACAACGGGAGGCTACACCTTC.

The gene calls are TRBV27 and TRBJ2-7, with a weak D call TRBD1 (5 bases). Germline V gene lookup returns CDR1 MNHEY and CDR2 SMNVEV (reference sequence). There are 16 residues in the CDR3. Trimming removed 3 bases from V and 2 bases from J, with 17 bases in between. CDR3 bases: TGTGCCAGCAGTTTTCTCGATCGAAGGGGAACCTACGAGCAGTACTTC. Its protein product is CASSFLDRRGTYEQYF.

There are a few counts of this clonotype. This chain connects TRBV5-1 to TRBJ2-4; D not resolved. Germline-derived CDR1 and CDR2 are SGHRS and YFSETQ. Trimming pared 4 bases from V and 9 bases from J, leaving 11 bases between. The CDR3 is made up of 12 amino acids. CDR3 loop: CASSPGASIQYF. The CDR3, as DNA: TGCGCCAGCAGCCCTGGTGCAAGCATTCAGTACTTC. Combining the CDR3 with reference TRBV5-1 and TRBJ2-4 gives the whole variable domain KAGVTQTPRYLIKTRGQQVTLSCSPISGHRSVSWYQQTPGQGLQFLFEYFSETQRNKGNFPGRFSGRQFSNSRSEMNVSTLELGDSALYLCASSPGASIQYFGAGTRLSVL.

This clonotype showed up many times. This rearrangement joins TRBV20-1 to TRBJ2-7, with 12 bases identical to TRBD2. This CDR3 is built from 15 residues. In germline, CDR1 is DFQATT, CDR2 SNEGSKA (reference sequence). V lost 6 bases to trimming and J lost 0 bases; unmatched junction nucleotides: 6. The CDR3 nucleotides read TGCAGTGCCCCCGGGACTAGCGGGTCCTCCTACGAGCAGTACTTC. Residues: CSAPGTSGSSYEQYF.

The sample holds many counts of this clonotype. The chain carries TRBV27 and TRBJ1-1; the match to TRBD1 covers 9 bases. Germline CDR1 is MNHEY and CDR2 is SMNVEV (reference sequence). V dropped 8 bases and J dropped 3; count of bases not matched to a gene: 7. The length of the CDR3 is 14 residues. CDR3 nucleotide sequence: TGTGCCAGCGGGAGCCGGGACAGGGACACTGAAGCTTTCTTT. As protein: CASGSRDRDTEAFF.

The J gene is TRBJ1-2, the V gene TRBV29-1; 9 positions agree with TRBD1. Per germline, CDR1 SQVTM and CDR2 ANQGSEA. V gave up 6 bases and J gave up 5 bases; unmatched junction bases: 16. The CDR3 runs 16 residues. The CDR3 DNA reads as TGCAGCGTCGCCTGGGACAGGGATTTCTACTATTATGGCTACACCTTC. Encoded protein: CSVAWDRDFYYYGYTF.

This clonotype occurred many times. The chain links TRBV7-8 to TRBJ2-5; D is perhaps TRBD2 (5 bases). Looked up from germline, CDR1 is SGHVS and CDR2 is FQNEAQ. Between the trimmed V and J ends, which lost 2 bases and 7 bases, there was a span of 20 bases. CDR3 length equals 16 residues. CDR3 loop: CASSLTRMGVRVTQYF. CDR3 in DNA: TGTGCCAGCAGCTTAACACGGATGGGAGTTCGCGTGACCCAGTACTTC.

V usage is TRBV5-5 and J usage is TRBJ2-1; D is perhaps TRBD1 (6 bases). Germline V gene lookup returns CDR1 SGHKS and CDR2 YYEKEE (reference sequence). This CDR3 is built from 13 residues. V was trimmed by 5 bases and J by 5 bases, leaving 11 bases between them. The CDR3 DNA sequence: TGTGCCAGCAGACATGGACAGAACAATGAGCAGTTCTTC. Protein: CASRHGQNNEQFF.

This clonotype was seen ten or more times. The rearrangement joins TRBV11-2 to TRBJ1-1; no firm D call. The CDR3 length is 13 residues. CDR1 and CDR2 (germline): SGHAT, FQNNGV. V was pared by 5 bases and J by 1 base, with 8 bases between. The chain's CDR3 is CASSPDWNTEAFF. The CDR3 bases are TGTGCCAGCAGCCCCGACTGGAACACTGAAGCTTTCTTT.

The rearrangement links TRBV6-1 to TRBJ1-1; D remains ambiguous. V shed 4 bases and J shed 1 base, with 13 bases lying between them. This CDR3 comprises 15 residues. CDR1 and CDR2 from the germline V gene are MNHNS and SASEGT. This CDR3 reads CASSVDIRWNTEAFF. The CDR3, as DNA: TGTGCCAGCAGTGTGGATATTAGGTGGAACACTGAAGCTTTCTTT.